The 15 T cell receptor beta chains presented below share a single source sample, sequenced in a study of glioma-infiltrating T cells. The iRepertoire nested amplicon-rescue multiplex PCR amplified TCR alpha and beta CDR3s from RNA. MiXCR, applied by TCRdb to the multiplex PCR reads, yields one record per CDR3 protein. In the table there are 90,000 to 100,000 distinct CDR3 sequences, around 42% of which are singletons. The sample taken for sequencing was glioma tissue, nonneoplastic brain tissue, or PBMCs (not recorded which). These receptors all come from a human donor with low-grade glioma or glioblastoma, undergoing nonglioma brain surgery, or in good health (not recorded which).

This clonotype was counted ten times or more. The V gene is TRBV20-1, the J gene TRBJ2-7, with 8 bases identical to TRBD1. The ends lost 5 bases at V and 1 base at J; junction bases unmatched: 10. This CDR3 spans 15 amino acids. The germline V gene encodes CDR1 DFQATT and CDR2 SNEGSKA (reference sequence). The CDR3 nucleotides read TGCAGTGCTCCCGGGACTTGGACAGGGTCCTACGAGCAGTACTTC. Residues: CSAPGTWTGSYEQYF.

Remarks on this clonotype: One base away lies a much larger clone, so this may be a sequencing read error. This chain joins TRBV12-3 or TRBV12-4 and TRBJ2-5, with 7 bases fitting TRBD1. The CDR3 length is 13 residues. The CDR3 DNA is TGTGCCAGCAGTACGGGACAGCAAGGGACCCAGTACTTC. Translating gives CASSTGQQGTQYF.

This clonotype was counted at least ten times. V gene TRBV5-1 combines with J gene TRBJ2-7, with a possible D match to TRBD2 (6 bases). V gave up 1 base and J gave up 5 bases, with 19 bases separating them. Germline CDR1 and CDR2: SGHRS and YFSETQ. This CDR3 region has 16 residues. The CDR3 loop is CASSLHPQYRGNEQYF. For the CDR3, the DNA is TGCGCCAGCAGCTTGCATCCCCAGTATCGGGGGAACGAGCAGTACTTC.

This clonotype occurred many times. The chain is built from TRBV7-2 and TRBJ2-3, with TRBD2 matching over 7 bases. The trim removed 0 bases at V and 4 bases at J, leaving 4 bases unmatched. CDR1 SGHTA and CDR2 FQGNSA come from the germline V gene. The CDR3 loop spans 15 amino acids. CDR3 amino acids: CASSLAGAGPDTQYF. CDR3 in DNA: TGTGCCAGCAGCTTAGCGGGAGCGGGGCCAGATACGCAGTATTTT.

This chain joins TRBV6-2 or TRBV6-3 and TRBJ2-2, with TRBD1 identical over 7 bases. The germline CDR1 and CDR2 sequences are MNHEY and SVGEGT. CDR3 size: 13 residues. V shed 7 bases and J 8 bases; nucleotides not matched to a gene: 7. The DNA of the CDR3 is TGTGCCAGCAAGGGACAGAAAACAGGGGAGCTGTTTTTT. Translation: CASKGQKTGELFF.

This clonotype was detected many times. Here the CDR3 DNA reads TGTGCCACCAGTGATTTGGGAGGCAGTTCCGACACCCAGTACTTC. As protein: CATSDLGGSSDTQYF. The V and J genes are TRBV24-1 and TRBJ2-5, with a tentative D call TRBD2 (5 bases). V lost 0 bases, J lost 8 bases, and 15 bases lay in between. Germline loops: CDR1 KGHDR, CDR2 SFDVKD. There are 15 residues in the CDR3.

This clonotype was found many times. This sequence joins TRBV14 and TRBJ2-5, with D perhaps TRBD1 (5 bases). V was trimmed by 3 bases and J by 2 bases, leaving 13 bases between them. The CDR3 loop spans 15 amino acids. Germline loops: CDR1 SGHDN, CDR2 FVKESK. The CDR3 is CASSQGRVGQETQYF. DNA of the CDR3: TGTGCCAGCAGCCAGGGCAGGGTGGGACAAGAGACCCAGTACTTC.

This clonotype was seen just once. A much larger clone sits a single nucleotide away, making a read error possible. The chain uses TRBV29-1 and TRBJ2-3; no clear D gene. V lost 3 bases and J 1 base, leaving 14 bases between the germline ends. There are 15 residues in the CDR3. Per germline, CDR1 SQVTM and CDR2 ANQGSEA. The CDR3 here is CSVEPPERGTDTQYF. The CDR3 region has the DNA TGCAGCGTTGAGCCCCCCGAAAGGGGCACAGATACGCAGTATTTT.

Points on this clonotype: A much more abundant neighbour one base away suggests this may be a read error. V and J are TRBV29-1 and TRBJ1-1; 7 bases map to TRBD1. Germline CDR1 reads SQVTM; CDR2 reads ANQGSEA. The junction had 11 bases not matched to a gene; V was cut back by 5 bases and J by 5 bases. This CDR3 has 14 residues. As DNA, the CDR3 is TGCAGCGTTAGGAACAGGGGAGGGACGACTGAAGCTTTCTTT. Its translation: CSVRNRGGTTEAFF.

Comments on this clonotype: A clone one base away is much larger, so this may be a read error. The chain carries TRBV29-1 and TRBJ2-1; D unresolved. Germline V gives CDR1 SQVTM, CDR2 ANQGSEA. This CDR3 has 14 residues. The germline V and J ends were trimmed by 3 bases and 4 bases, with 13 bases remaining between them. The CDR3 nucleotides are TGCAGCGTTGACCAGCCTAGGTCATACAATGAGCAGTTCTTC. This translates into CSVDQPRSYNEQFF.

In the case of this clonotype: Likely a read error: the CDR3 ends without its conserved phenylalanine or tryptophan. The CDR3 nucleotides are TGTGCCTGGAGCAGTGGGAGGCGGGAGACCCAGTACCTC. Its protein product is CAWSSGRRETQYL. The chain uses TRBV30 and TRBJ2-5; D may be TRBD2 (6 bases). Germline V gene lookup returns CDR1 GTSNPN and CDR2 SVGIG (reference sequence). This CDR3 has 13 amino acids. With 3 bases removed from V and 5 bases from J, the gap between germline ends came to 13 bases.

This clonotype was observed many times. This chain joins TRBV19 and TRBJ2-3; possible D gene TRBD1, 5 bases. V was clipped by 5 bases and J by 8 bases, with 14 bases between them. The CDR3 is 13 residues long. Germline assignment: CDR1 LNHDA and CDR2 SQIVND (reference sequence). CDR3 sequence reads: CASSFNQGATQYF. CDR3 DNA sequence: TGTGCCAGTAGTTTTAACCAAGGGGCTACGCAGTATTTT.

Turning to this clonotype: A much larger clonotype is one base distant, so this may be a read error. The genes are TRBV30 and TRBJ1-6; a possible D gene is TRBD1 (6 bases). This CDR3 comprises 17 residues. The germline CDR1 and CDR2 sequences are GTSNPN and SVGIG (reference sequence). CDR3 in DNA: TGTGCCTGGAGTGTAGACAGGTTGAGCTCCTATAATCCACCCCTCCACTTT. Its protein is CAWSVDRLSSYNPPLHF.

The chain joins TRBV5-4 to TRBJ1-4, with D perhaps matching TRBD1 (5 bases). This CDR3 is 16 amino acids long. V dropped 4 bases and J dropped 8 bases, with 21 bases sitting between them. Germline lookup yields CDR1 SGHNT and CDR2 YYREEE (reference sequence). CDR3 bases: TGTGCCAGCAGCGAAATTGGGGCAGTTGGGGTCGAAAAACTGTTTTTT. Translating it yields CASSEIGAVGVEKLFF.

With regard to this clonotype: Being one base from a much bigger clone, this may be a read error. The rearrangement uses TRBV12-3 or TRBV12-4 and TRBJ2-2; 11 bases are a match to TRBD2. This CDR3 has 16 amino acids. V dropped 6 bases and J dropped 6; count of bases not matched to a gene: 9. In nucleotides, the CDR3 is TGTGCCAGCAGATATCTAGCGGGAGGTGACTCCGGGGAGCTGTTTTTT. This sequence encodes CASRYLAGGDSGELFF.